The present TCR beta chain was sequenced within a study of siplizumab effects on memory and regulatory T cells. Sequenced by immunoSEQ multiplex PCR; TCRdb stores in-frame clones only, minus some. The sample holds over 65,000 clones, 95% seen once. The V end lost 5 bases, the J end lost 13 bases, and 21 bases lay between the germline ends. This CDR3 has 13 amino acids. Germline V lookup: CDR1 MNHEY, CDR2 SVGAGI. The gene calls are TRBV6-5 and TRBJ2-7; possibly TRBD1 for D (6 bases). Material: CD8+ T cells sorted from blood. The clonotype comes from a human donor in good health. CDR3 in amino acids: CASSHEPFDRTYF. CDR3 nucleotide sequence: TGTGCCAGCAGTCACGAACCATTTGACAGGACCTACTTC.